A single sample gave rise to the 3 T cell receptor beta chains below, sequenced in a study of blood T cell repertoires in COVID-19. TCRdb keeps only in-frame clones here, not all; method: immunoSEQ multiplex PCR. The sample contains under 150,000 clones, 80% of which appear only once. Source material: peripheral blood. The receptors here all came from a human donor in a cohort sampled during active COVID-19.

This clone has more than one count but fewer than ten. This chain connects TRBV3-1 (or the pseudogene TRBV3-2) to TRBJ2-2; D might be TRBD1 (5 bases). Germline CDR1 is LGHDT and CDR2 is YNNKEL (reference sequence). V lost 0 bases and J 4 bases, leaving 6 bases between the germline ends. The CDR3 is 14 amino acids. CDR3 region: CASSQDRVTGELFF. The CDR3 nucleotides read TGTGCCAGCAGCCAAGACAGGGTCACCGGGGAGCTGTTTTTT.

This rearrangement joins TRBV29-1 to TRBJ1-2, with unresolved D. Germline loops: CDR1 SQVTM, CDR2 ANQGSEA. V lost 4 bases and J lost 2, with 11 bases in between. This CDR3 is 13 amino acids long. The CDR3 sequence is CSVAWAGNYGYTF. The CDR3 DNA sequence: TGCAGCGTTGCTTGGGCAGGAAACTATGGCTACACCTTC.

This chain connects TRBV30 to TRBJ2-2; possible D gene TRBD1, 6 bases. CDR1 GTSNPN and CDR2 SVGIG come from the germline V gene (reference sequence). V was trimmed by 5 bases and J by 2 bases, leaving 15 bases between them. The CDR3 is 15 amino acids. Here the CDR3 DNA reads TGTGCCTGGGGGGGCGCCGGACAAAACACCGGGGAGCTGTTTTTT. Its translation: CAWGGAGQNTGELFF.